This T cell receptor (beta chain) came from a study of cytomegalovirus exposure and HLA in healthy donors. General study results and limits: A few V segments could not be told apart, such as TRBV6-2 and TRBV6-3, and were left out. V- and J-gene trimming of TCR beta was linked (in a later analysis) to a missense DCLRE1C variant. Among the sequence variants, a highly shared cluster was likely an artifact of sequencing.

As for this clone: Its antigen is not identified.

Use of 60 Vbeta and 13 Jbeta primers characterized the PCR. Using immunoSEQ multiplex PCR, the repertoire was profiled, and TCRdb retains in-frame clones only, with some absent. The clone table shows around 130,000 clones, with the ten largest holding about 1.6%. V was shortened by 5 bases and J by 2 bases, with 20 bases between the two germline ends. This CDR3 has 17 residues. The germline V gene encodes CDR1 SGHAT and CDR2 FQNNGV. Input material: PBMCs. The chain combines TRBV11-2 with TRBJ2-3, with D possibly TRBD2 on 6 matching bases. This sequence originates from a woman between 40 and 50 years old in good health and CMV-seronegative. The CDR3, as DNA: TGTGCCAGCAGCGTCCTGGTCGATGCGGGGTCCACAGATACGCAGTATTTT. This sequence encodes CASSVLVDAGSTDTQYF. Full variable domain (missing parts from reference TRBV11-2 and TRBJ2-3): EAGVAQSPRYKIIEKRQSVAFWCNPISGHATLYWYQQILGQGPKLLIQFQNNGVVDDSQLPKDRFSAERLKGVDSTLKIQPAKLEDSAVYLCASSVLVDAGSTDTQYFGPGTRLTVL.